This passage covers 10 T cell receptor beta chains from one sample sequenced in a study of cytomegalovirus exposure and HLA in healthy donors. Researchers ran the PCR with 60 Vbeta and 13 Jbeta primers. Here immunoSEQ multiplex PCR was the method, and the copy in TCRdb shows in-frame clones only, minus some. The table lists under 150,000 clones, 82% of them singletons. Sequenced material: PBMCs. The receptor source for this set is a woman in her forties or fifties in good health and CMV-seropositive.

On this clone: One end of the junction fails to match germline, which may point to a read error. The CDR3 region is CASSPGTEFRF. DNA for the CDR3: TGTGCCAGCAGCCCGGGAACCGAGTTCAGATTT. V and J are TRBV5-8 and TRBJ1-4; D is ambiguous. Germline assignment: CDR1 SGHTS and CDR2 YDEGEE. CDR3 length equals 11 residues.

The chain combines TRBV7-9 with TRBJ2-3, with D tentatively TRBD2 (5 bases). Germline V CDR1 and CDR2: SEHNR, FQNEAQ (reference sequence). The ends were cut back, 1 base at V and 6 bases at J, with 11 bases in the middle. This CDR3 has 14 amino acids. The chain's CDR3 is CASSLELGRDTQYF. Written as DNA, the CDR3 is TGTGCCAGCAGCTTAGAACTAGGTCGTGATACGCAGTATTTT.

The chain recombines TRBV6-5 with TRBJ2-2, with D possibly matching TRBD2 (6 bases). V shed 7 bases and J shed 1 base, with 10 bases lying between them. The V gene's germline CDR1 is MNHEY and CDR2 SVGAGI. The CDR3 sequence is 14 residues long. The CDR3 reads CASTRDLNTGELFF. The DNA for the CDR3 is TGTGCCAGCACTAGGGACTTGAACACCGGGGAGCTGTTTTTT.

V is TRBV7-2 and J is TRBJ2-3; 15 nucleotides align to TRBD2. The junction had 14 bases not matched to a gene; V was cut back by 6 bases and J by 10 bases. The germline V gene encodes CDR1 SGHTA and CDR2 FQGNSA. This CDR3 comprises 17 residues. The CDR3 sequence is CASSPRTSGGGPFSQYF. The CDR3 coding sequence is TGTGCCAGCAGTCCCCGGACTAGCGGGGGGGGACCTTTCTCGCAGTATTTT.

This chain connects TRBV10-1 to TRBJ2-1; the match to TRBD1 covers 7 bases. CDR1 and CDR2 from the germline V gene are WNHNN and SYGVQD (reference sequence). V dropped 0 bases and J dropped 0; count of bases not matched to a gene: 2. This CDR3 region has 16 residues. The CDR3 is CASSESGTASYNEQFF. The CDR3 DNA reads as TGCGCCAGCAGTGAGTCAGGGACAGCCTCCTACAATGAGCAGTTCTTC.

This rearrangement joins TRBV30 to TRBJ1-2; TRBD1 is a possible D gene (5 bases). V was trimmed by 2 bases and J by 0 bases, leaving 16 bases between them. The CDR3 covers 16 residues. Germline lookup yields CDR1 GTSNPN and CDR2 SVGIG (reference sequence). The CDR3 region has the DNA TGTGCCTGGAGTACGGACAAGTCCAATCCTAACTATGGCTACACCTTC. Its translation: CAWSTDKSNPNYGYTF.

The chain is built from TRBV28 and TRBJ1-2; D is uncertain. Trimming took off 5 bases at V and 2 bases at J, with 15 bases between the two ends. The CDR3 runs to 15 residues. Germline lookup yields CDR1 MDHEN and CDR2 SYDVKM. CDR3 sequence reads: CASSAQNRENYGYTF. DNA for the CDR3: TGTGCCAGCAGTGCTCAAAACCGGGAGAACTATGGCTACACCTTC.

V gene TRBV7-9 combines with J gene TRBJ2-1; TRBD2 aligns across 9 bases. The CDR3 covers 16 residues. V was pared by 1 base and J by 4 bases, with 5 bases of the junction left unmatched. Germline assignment: CDR1 SEHNR and CDR2 FQNEAQ (reference sequence). CDR3 loop: CASSLGLAERYNEQFF. Here the CDR3 DNA reads TGTGCCAGCAGCTTAGGACTAGCGGAGAGATACAATGAGCAGTTCTTC.

The chain is built from TRBV7-9 and TRBJ2-3, with 7 bases matching TRBD2. The germline V gene encodes CDR1 SEHNR and CDR2 FQNEAQ (reference sequence). There are 14 residues in the CDR3. V lost 2 bases to trimming and J lost 4 bases; unmatched junction nucleotides: 3. CDR3 nucleotide sequence: TGTGCCAGCAGCTTAACTAGCGAGGCAGATACGCAGTATTTT. It is translated as CASSLTSEADTQYF.

V is TRBV28 and J is TRBJ1-1, with a possible D match to TRBD1 (6 bases). Germline CDR1 is MDHEN and CDR2 is SYDVKM. This CDR3 comprises 15 residues. Trimming cost V 7 bases and J 3 bases, with 18 bases left between them. This CDR3 is CASNPRGAGHTEAFF. The CDR3 DNA reads as TGTGCCAGCAATCCGCGGGGGGCAGGTCACACTGAAGCTTTCTTT.